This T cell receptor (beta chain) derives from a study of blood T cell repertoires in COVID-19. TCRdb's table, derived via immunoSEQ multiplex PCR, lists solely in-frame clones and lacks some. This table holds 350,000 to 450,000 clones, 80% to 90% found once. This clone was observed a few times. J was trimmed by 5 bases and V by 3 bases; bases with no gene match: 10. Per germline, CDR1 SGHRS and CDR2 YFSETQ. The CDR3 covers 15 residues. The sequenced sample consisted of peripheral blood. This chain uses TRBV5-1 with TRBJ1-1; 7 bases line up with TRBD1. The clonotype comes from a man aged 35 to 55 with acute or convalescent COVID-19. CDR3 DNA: TGCGCCAGCAGCTATCCTACAGGGGAAGGGACTGAAGCTTTCTTT. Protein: CASSYPTGEGTEAFF. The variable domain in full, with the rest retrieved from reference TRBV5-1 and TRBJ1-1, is KAGVTQTPRYLIKTRGQQVTLSCSPISGHRSVSWYQQTPGQGLQFLFEYFSETQRNKGNFPGRFSGRQFSNSRSEMNVSTLELGDSALYLCASSYPTGEGTEAFFGQGTRLTVV.